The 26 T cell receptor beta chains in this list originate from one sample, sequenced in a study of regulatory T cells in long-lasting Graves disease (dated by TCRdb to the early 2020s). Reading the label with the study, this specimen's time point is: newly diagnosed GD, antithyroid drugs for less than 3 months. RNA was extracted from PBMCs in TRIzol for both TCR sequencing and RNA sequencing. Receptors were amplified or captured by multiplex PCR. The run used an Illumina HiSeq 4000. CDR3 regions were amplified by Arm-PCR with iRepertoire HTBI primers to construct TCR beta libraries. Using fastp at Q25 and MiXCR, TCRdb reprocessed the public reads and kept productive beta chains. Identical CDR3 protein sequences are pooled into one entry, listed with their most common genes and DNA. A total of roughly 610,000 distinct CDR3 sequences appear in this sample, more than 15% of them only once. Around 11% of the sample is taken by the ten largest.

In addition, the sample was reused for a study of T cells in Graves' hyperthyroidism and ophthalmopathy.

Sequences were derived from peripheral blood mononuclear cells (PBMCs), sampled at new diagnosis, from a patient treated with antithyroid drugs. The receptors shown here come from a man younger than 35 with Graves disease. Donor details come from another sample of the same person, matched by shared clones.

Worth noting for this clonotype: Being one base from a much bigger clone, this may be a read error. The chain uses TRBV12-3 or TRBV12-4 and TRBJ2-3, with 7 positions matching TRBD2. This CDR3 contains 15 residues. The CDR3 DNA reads TGTGCCAGCAGATCACTTAGCGGGTACACAGATGCGCAGTATTTT. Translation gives CASRSLSGYTDAQYF.

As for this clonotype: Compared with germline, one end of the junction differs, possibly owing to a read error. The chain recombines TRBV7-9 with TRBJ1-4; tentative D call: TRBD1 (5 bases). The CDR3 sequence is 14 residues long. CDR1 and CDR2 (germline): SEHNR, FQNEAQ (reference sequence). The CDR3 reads CASSFGGSDEELFF. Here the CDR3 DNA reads TGTGCCAGCAGCTTTGGGGGGTCGGATGAAGAACTGTTTTTT.

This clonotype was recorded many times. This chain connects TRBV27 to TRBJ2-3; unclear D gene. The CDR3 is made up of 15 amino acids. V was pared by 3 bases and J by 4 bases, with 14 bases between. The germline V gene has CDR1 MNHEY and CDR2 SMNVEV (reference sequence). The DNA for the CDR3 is TGTGCCAGCAGTTTTGGCGGCCCGAGGTCAGATACGCAGTATTTT. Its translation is CASSFGGPRSDTQYF.

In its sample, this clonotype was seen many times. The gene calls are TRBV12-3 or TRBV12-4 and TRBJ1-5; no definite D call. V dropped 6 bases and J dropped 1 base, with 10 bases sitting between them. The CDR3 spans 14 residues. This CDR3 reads CASSLPGSNQPQHF. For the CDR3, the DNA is TGTGCCAGCAGCTTACCGGGGAGCAATCAGCCCCAGCATTTT.

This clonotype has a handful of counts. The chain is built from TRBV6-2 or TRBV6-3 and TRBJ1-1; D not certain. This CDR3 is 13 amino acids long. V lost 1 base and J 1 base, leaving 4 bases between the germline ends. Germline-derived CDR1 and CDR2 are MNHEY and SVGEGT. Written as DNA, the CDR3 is TGTGCCAGCAGTTACTACGGGAACACTGAAGCTTTCTTT. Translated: CASSYYGNTEAFF.

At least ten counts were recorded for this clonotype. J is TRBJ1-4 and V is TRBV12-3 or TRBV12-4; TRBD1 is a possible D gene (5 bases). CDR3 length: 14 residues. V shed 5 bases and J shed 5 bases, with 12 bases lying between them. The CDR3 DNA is TGTGCCAGCAGTCTCGGGACTGCGAATGAAAAACTGTTTTTT. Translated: CASSLGTANEKLFF.

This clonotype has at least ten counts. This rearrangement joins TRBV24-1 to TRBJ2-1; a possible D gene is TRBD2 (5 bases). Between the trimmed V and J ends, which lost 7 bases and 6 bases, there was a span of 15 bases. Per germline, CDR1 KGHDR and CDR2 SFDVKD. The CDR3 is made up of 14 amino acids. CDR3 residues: CATSREGPTNEQFF. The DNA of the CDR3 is TGTGCCACCAGCCGTGAGGGCCCGACCAATGAGCAGTTCTTC.

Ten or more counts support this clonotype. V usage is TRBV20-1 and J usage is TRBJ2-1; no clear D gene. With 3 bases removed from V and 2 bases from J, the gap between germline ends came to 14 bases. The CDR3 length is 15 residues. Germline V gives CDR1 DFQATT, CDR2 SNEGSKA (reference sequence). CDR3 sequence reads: CSASEIRRPYNEQFF. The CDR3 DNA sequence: TGCAGTGCTAGCGAGATCCGCCGACCCTACAATGAGCAGTTCTTC.

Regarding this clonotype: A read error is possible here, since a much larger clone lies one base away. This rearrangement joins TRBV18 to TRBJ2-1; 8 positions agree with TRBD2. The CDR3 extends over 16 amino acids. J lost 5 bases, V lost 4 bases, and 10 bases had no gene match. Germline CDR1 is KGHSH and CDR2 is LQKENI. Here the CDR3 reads CASSLEAGVSHNEQFF. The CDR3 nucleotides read TGTGCCAGCTCACTTGAAGCGGGAGTTTCCCACAATGAGCAGTTCTTC.

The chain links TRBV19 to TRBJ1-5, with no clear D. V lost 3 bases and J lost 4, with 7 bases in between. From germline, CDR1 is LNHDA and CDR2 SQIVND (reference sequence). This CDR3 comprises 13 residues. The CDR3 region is CASSMDVNQPQHF. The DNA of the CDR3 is TGTGCCAGTAGTATGGACGTGAATCAGCCCCAGCATTTT. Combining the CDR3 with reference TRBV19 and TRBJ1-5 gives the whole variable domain DGGITQSPKYLFRKEGQNVTLSCEQNLNHDAMYWYRQDPGQGLRLIYYSQIVNDFQKGDIAEGYSVSREKKESFPLTVTSAQKNPTAFYLCASSMDVNQPQHFGDGTRLSIL.

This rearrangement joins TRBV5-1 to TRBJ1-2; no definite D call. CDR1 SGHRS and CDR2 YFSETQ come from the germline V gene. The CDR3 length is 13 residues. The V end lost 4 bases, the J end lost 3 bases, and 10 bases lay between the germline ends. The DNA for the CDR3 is TGCGCCAGCAGCCGGCGGGAGGACTATGGCTACACCTTC. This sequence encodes CASSRREDYGYTF.

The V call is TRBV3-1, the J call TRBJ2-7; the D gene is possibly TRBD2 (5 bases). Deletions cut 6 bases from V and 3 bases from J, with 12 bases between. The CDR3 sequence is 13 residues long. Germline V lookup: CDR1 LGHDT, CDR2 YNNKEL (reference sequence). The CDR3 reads CASSYELDYEQYF. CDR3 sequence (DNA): TGTGCCAGCAGTTACGAACTAGACTACGAGCAGTACTTC.

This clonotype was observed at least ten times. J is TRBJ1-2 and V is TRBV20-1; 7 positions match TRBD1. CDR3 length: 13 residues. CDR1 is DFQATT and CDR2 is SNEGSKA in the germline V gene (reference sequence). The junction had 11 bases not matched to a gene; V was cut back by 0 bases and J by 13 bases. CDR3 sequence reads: CSARDLPNQGGTF. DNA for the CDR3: TGCAGTGCTAGAGATCTCCCGAACCAGGGGGGCACCTTC.

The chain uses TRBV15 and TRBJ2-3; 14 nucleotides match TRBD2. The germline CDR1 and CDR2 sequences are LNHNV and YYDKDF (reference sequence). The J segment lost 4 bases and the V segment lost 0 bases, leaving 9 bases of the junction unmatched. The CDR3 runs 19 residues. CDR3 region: CATSRDGGTSGSGADTQYF. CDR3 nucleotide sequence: TGTGCCACCAGCAGAGATGGAGGGACTAGCGGGAGCGGCGCAGATACGCAGTATTTT.

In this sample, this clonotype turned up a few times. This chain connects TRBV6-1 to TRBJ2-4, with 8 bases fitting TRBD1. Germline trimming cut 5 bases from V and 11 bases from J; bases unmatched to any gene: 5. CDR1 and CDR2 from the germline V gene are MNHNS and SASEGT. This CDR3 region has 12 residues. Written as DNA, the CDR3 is TGTGCCAGCAGTAAACAGGGGGGATTTCAGTACTTC. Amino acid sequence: CASSKQGGFQYF.

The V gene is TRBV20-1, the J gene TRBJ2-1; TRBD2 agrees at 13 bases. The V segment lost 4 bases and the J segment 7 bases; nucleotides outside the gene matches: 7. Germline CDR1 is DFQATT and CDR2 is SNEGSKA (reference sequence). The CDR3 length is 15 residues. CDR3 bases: TGCAGTGCTACCCGGACTAGCGGGAGATTAAATGAGCAGTTCTTC. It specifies CSATRTSGRLNEQFF.

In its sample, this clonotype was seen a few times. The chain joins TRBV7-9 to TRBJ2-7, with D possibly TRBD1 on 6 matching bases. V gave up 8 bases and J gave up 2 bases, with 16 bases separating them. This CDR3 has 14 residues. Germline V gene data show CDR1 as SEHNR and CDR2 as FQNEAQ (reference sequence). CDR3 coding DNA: TGTGCCAGCTCGGACAGTTCGCTAACCTACGAGCAGTACTTC. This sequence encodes CASSDSSLTYEQYF.

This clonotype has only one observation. CDR3 DNA: TGCGCCAGCAGCCAAGATCGGGGCGGGAGAAGGAGCACAGATACGCAGTATTTT. Translating it yields CASSQDRGGRRSTDTQYF. The V call is TRBV4-3, the J call TRBJ2-3; 7 nucleotides line up with TRBD2. The V gene end was trimmed by 0 bases and the J gene end by 0 bases; junction bases not matched to a gene: 9. The germline V gene has CDR1 LGHNA and CDR2 YSLEER. This CDR3 region has 18 residues.

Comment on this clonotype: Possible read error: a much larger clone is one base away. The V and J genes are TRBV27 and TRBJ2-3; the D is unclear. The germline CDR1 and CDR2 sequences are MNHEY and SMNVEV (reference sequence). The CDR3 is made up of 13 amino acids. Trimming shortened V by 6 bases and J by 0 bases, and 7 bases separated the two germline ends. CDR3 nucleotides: TGTGCCAGCAGCACCGCTAGCACAGATACGCAGTATTTT. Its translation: CASSTASTDTQYF.

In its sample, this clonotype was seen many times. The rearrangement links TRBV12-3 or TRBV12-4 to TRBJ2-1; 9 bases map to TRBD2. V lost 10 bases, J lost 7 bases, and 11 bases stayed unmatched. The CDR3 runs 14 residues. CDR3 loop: CATQWGGRANEQFF. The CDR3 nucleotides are TGTGCCACCCAGTGGGGCGGGAGGGCTAATGAGCAGTTCTTC.

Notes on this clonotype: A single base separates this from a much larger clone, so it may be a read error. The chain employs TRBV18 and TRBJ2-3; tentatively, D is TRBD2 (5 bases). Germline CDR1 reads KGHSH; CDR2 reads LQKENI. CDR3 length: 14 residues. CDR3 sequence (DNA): TGTGCCGGCTCACCAACGGGGAGCACAGATACGCAGTATTTT. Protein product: CAGSPTGSTDTQYF.

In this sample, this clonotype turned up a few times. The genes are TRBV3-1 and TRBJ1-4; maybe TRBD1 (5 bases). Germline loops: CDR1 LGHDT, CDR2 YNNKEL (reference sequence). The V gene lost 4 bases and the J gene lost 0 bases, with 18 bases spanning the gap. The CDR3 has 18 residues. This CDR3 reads CASSPLPPGDATNEKLFF. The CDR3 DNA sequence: TGTGCCAGCAGCCCCCTCCCCCCGGGGGATGCAACTAATGAAAAACTGTTTTTT.

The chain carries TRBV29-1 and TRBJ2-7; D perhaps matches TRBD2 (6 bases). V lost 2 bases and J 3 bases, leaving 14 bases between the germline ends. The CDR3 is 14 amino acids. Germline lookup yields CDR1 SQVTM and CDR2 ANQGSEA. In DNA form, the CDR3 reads TGCAGCGTTGAAAGCGCTGGCGGGAACTACGAGCAGTACTTC. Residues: CSVESAGGNYEQYF.

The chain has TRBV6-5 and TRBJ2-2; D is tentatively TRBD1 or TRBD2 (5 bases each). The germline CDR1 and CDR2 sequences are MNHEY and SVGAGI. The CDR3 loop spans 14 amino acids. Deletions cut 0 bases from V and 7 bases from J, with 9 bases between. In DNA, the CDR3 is TGTGCCAGCAGTTACTCGGGGGATGGCGGGGAGCTGTTTTTT. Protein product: CASSYSGDGGELFF.

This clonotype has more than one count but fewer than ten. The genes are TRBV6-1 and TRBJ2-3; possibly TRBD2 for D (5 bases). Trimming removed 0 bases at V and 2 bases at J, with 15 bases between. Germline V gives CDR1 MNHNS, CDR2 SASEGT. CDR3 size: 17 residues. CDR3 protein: CASSEAVLAPYTDTQYF. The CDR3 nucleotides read TGTGCCAGCAGTGAAGCGGTATTAGCGCCTTACACAGATACGCAGTATTTT.

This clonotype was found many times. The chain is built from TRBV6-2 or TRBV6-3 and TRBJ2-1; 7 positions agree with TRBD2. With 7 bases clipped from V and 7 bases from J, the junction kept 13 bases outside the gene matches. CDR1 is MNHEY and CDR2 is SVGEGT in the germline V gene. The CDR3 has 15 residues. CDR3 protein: CASIIRLAGGNEQFF. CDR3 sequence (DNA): TGTGCCAGCATCATACGACTAGCCGGGGGGAATGAGCAGTTCTTC.